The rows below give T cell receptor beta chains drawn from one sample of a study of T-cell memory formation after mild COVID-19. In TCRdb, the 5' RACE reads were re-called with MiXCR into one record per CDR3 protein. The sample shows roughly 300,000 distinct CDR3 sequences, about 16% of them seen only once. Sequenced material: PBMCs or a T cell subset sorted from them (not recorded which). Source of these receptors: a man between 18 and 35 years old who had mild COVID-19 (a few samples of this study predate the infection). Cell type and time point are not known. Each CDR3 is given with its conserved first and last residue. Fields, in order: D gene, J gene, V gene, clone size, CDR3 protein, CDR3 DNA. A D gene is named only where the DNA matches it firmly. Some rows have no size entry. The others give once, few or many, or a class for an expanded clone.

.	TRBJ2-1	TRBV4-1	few	CASSRPGDSYNEQFF	TGCGCCAGCAGCCGGCCAGGGGATTCCTACAATGAGCAGTTCTTC
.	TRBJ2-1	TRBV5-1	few	CASSLVPDIYNEQFF	TGCGCCAGCAGCTTGGTCCCGGACATCTACAATGAGCAGTTCTTC
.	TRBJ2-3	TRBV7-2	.	CASSLRSGEPTDTQYF	TGTGCCAGCAGCTTGCGCTCAGGGGAGCCCACAGATACGCAGTATTTT
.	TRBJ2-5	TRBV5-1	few	CASSFARGVAETQYF	TGCGCCAGCAGCTTTGCCAGGGGAGTAGCAGAGACCCAGTACTTC
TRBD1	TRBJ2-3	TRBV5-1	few	CASSLEGTGTNTQYF	TGCGCCAGCAGCTTGGAGGGGACAGGTACGAATACGCAGTATTTT
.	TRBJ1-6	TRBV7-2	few	CASSSASWGRNLHF	TGTGCCAGCAGCTCAGCCAGTTGGGGAAGGAACCTCCACTTT
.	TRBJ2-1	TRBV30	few	CAYWRGTSNEQFF	TGTGCCTACTGGCGGGGGACAAGTAATGAGCAGTTCTTC
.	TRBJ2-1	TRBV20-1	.	CSARSQRHPNFFNEQFF	TGCAGTGCTAGATCCCAACGACACCCGAACTTTTTTAATGAGCAGTTCTTC
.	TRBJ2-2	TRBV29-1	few	CSARQTNQNTGELFF	TGCAGCGCTCGGCAGACTAACCAGAACACCGGGGAGCTGTTTTTT
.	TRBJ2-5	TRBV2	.	CASTPGEAGTQYF	TGTGCCAGCACCCCGGGGGAGGCTGGGACCCAGTACTTC
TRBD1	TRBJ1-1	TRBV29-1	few	CSAGGAFRAEAFF	TGCAGCGCAGGGGGAGCCTTTCGGGCTGAAGCTTTCTTT
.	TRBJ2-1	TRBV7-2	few	CASRPGGDRYNEQFF	TGTGCCAGCAGACCTGGGGGCGACAGATACAATGAGCAGTTCTTC
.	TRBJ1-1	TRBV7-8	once	CASSSRGGKSNTEAFF	TGTGCCAGCAGCTCCCGGGGGGGGAAGAGCAACACTGAAGCTTTCTTT
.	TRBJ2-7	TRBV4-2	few	CASSQEPGLYSYEQYF	TGTGCCAGCAGCCAAGAGCCGGGACTGTACTCCTACGAGCAGTACTTC
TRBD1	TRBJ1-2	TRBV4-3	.	CASSQVPGQGIYGYTF	TGCGCCAGCAGCCAAGTCCCGGGACAGGGAATCTATGGCTACACCTTC
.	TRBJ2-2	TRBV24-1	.	CATSARPNTGELFF	TGTGCCACCAGTGCCAGGCCGAACACCGGGGAGCTGTTTTTT
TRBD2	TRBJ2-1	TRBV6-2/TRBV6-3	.	CASSWGLGLARNEQFF	TGTGCCAGCAGTTGGGGACTTGGACTAGCGCGGAATGAGCAGTTCTTC
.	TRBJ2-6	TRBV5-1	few	CASMAGAGANVLTF	TGCGCCAGCATGGCCGGCGCTGGGGCCAACGTCCTGACTTTC
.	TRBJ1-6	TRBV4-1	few	CASSQGQGRSPLHF	TGCGCCAGCAGCCAAGGCCAGGGGAGATCACCCCTCCACTTT
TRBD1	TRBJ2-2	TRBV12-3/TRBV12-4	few	CASRPTGAYTGELFF	TGTGCCAGCAGGCCGACAGGGGCGTACACCGGGGAGCTGTTTTTT
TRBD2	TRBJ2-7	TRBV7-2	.	CASSPRIAGGSYEQYF	TGTGCCAGCAGTCCCCGTATAGCGGGGGGCTCCTACGAGCAGTACTTC
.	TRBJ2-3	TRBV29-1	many	CSVEVSGVAQYF	TGCAGCGTTGAAGTGTCCGGGGTCGCGCAGTATTTT
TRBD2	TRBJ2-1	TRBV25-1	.	CASLARLASNEQFF	TGTGCCAGCCTTGCGAGACTAGCGAGTAATGAGCAGTTCTTC
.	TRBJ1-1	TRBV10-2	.	CASTRQVNTEAFF	TGCGCCAGCACTCGACAGGTGAACACTGAAGCTTTCTTT
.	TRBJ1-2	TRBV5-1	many	CASSADGFSNYGYTF	TGCGCCAGCAGCGCGGACGGATTTTCTAACTATGGCTACACCTTC
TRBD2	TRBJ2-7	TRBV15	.	CATSRGGSYEQYF	TGTGCCACATCCCGGGGGGGCAGTTACGAGCAGTACTTC
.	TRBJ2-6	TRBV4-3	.	CASSQERAGANVLTF	TGCGCCAGCAGCCAAGAAAGGGCTGGGGCCAACGTCCTGACTTTC
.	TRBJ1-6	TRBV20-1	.	CSATAEGGYSPLHF	TGCAGTGCTACGGCGGAGGGAGGTTATTCACCCCTCCACTTT
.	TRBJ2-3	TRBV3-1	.	CASSPTQGSTDTQYF	TGTGCCAGCAGCCCCACTCAGGGGAGCACAGATACGCAGTATTTT
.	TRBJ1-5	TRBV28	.	CASSSPEGGRNQPQHF	TGTGCCAGCAGCTCGCCGGAGGGGGGAAGAAATCAGCCCCAGCATTTT
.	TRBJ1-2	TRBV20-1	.	CSAGPGLFGYGYTF	TGCAGTGCGGGACCGGGACTATTTGGCTATGGCTACACCTTC
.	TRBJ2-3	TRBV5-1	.	CASSLEVGMDTQYF	TGCGCCAGCAGCTTGGAAGTGGGGATGGATACGCAGTATTTT
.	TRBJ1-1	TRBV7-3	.	CASSSREWGEAFF	TGTGCCAGCAGTTCGAGGGAGTGGGGTGAAGCTTTCTTT
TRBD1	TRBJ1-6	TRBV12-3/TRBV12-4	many	CASSLTTGGYNSPLHF	TGTGCCAGCAGTTTAACGACAGGGGGTTATAATTCACCCCTCCACTTT
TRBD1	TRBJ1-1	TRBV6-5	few	CASSPSGTGNTEAFF	TGTGCCAGCAGCCCTTCGGGGACAGGGAACACTGAAGCTTTCTTT
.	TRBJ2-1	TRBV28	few	CASIRDNSYNEQFF	TGTGCCAGCATCCGGGACAACTCCTACAATGAGCAGTTCTTC
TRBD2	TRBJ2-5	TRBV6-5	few	CASSYHSGGETQYF	TGTGCCAGCAGTTACCACAGCGGGGGGGAGACCCAGTACTTC
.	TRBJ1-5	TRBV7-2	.	CASSLQGYSNQPQHF	TGTGCCAGCAGCTTACAGGGTTATAGCAATCAGCCCCAGCATTTT
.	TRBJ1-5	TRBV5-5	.	CASSRETGNQPQHF	TGTGCCAGCTCTAGGGAAACAGGCAATCAGCCCCAGCATTTT
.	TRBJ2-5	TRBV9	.	CASSAGWYQETQYF	TGTGCCAGCAGTGCAGGGTGGTACCAAGAGACCCAGTACTTC
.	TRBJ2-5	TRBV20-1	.	CSATQFGQGTQETQYF	TGCAGTGCTACTCAGTTCGGGCAGGGGACACAAGAGACCCAGTACTTC
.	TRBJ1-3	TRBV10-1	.	CASSESRSESRGNTIYF	TGCGCCAGCAGTGAGTCGAGATCGGAATCCAGGGGAAACACCATATATTTT
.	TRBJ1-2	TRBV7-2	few	CASLPNPRQAPGYTF	TGTGCCAGCTTACCCAACCCACGACAGGCTCCAGGCTACACCTTC
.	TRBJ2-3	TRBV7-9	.	CASSFSRGTSWDTQYF	TGTGCCAGCAGCTTTTCGAGGGGTACTTCATGGGATACGCAGTATTTT
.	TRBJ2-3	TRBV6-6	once	CASSYLSLDTQYF	TGTGCCAGCAGTTACCTCTCTCTGGATACGCAGTATTTT
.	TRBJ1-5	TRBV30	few	CAWSTLTGNQPQHF	TGTGCCTGGAGTACGCTAACGGGAAATCAGCCCCAGCATTTT
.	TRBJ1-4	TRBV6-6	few	CASSYSLGGEKLFF	TGTGCCAGCAGTTACTCTCTAGGGGGTGAAAAACTGTTTTTT
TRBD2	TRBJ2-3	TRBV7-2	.	CASSLMTSGGDTQYF	TGTGCCAGCAGCTTAATGACTAGCGGGGGAGATACGCAGTATTTT
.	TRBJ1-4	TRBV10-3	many	CAISGLQNEKLFF	TGTGCCATCAGTGGTCTCCAGAATGAAAAACTGTTTTTT